This TCR beta chain came from a study of blood T cell repertoires in COVID-19. Under the authors' procedure: Estimation of nucleated cell counts relied on the amplification of reference gene primers. The protocol was immunoSEQ multiplex PCR, while the TCRdb copy is restricted to in-frame clones and leaves out a portion. From that table come the V and J calls and clone size; the DNA was used to work out D and trimming. The sample includes 79,000 or so clones, 70% to 90% of them seen just once. This clone was seen only a few times. The junction had 4 bases not matched to a gene; V was cut back by 4 bases and J by 1 base. Germline values: CDR1 MGHRA, CDR2 YSYEKL. The CDR3 totals 15 residues.

The sequence was collected from a human donor in a cohort sampled during active COVID-19. V is TRBV4-1 and J is TRBJ1-1, with 9 nucleotides matching TRBD1. Sequenced material: peripheral blood. CDR3 coding DNA: TGCGCCAGCAGCCGGCCGGGACAGGGGAACACTGAAGCTTTCTTT. Its protein product is CASSRPGQGNTEAFF.